Below are 28 T cell receptor beta chains sequenced from a single sample in a study of blood T cells in healthy people across ages. Primers used in a second PCR of about 7 to 11 cycles were a sample-barcoded 5' primer and a J-beta primer mix. Each CDR3 protein is one row after TCRdb ran MiXCR on the 5' RACE reads. The sample consists of 1.8 million or so distinct CDR3 sequences, 35% to 50% of them appearing once. Sequencing used blood. The receptors were sampled from a human donor in good health.

Notes on this clonotype: The germline gene is not matched at one end of the junction; a read error may be the cause. The chain uses TRBV7-3 and TRBJ1-1, with D possibly TRBD1 on 6 matching bases. Per the germline V gene, CDR1 is SGHTA and CDR2 is FQGTGA. CDR3 length equals 13 residues. The CDR3 region has the DNA TGTGCCAGCAGCATACAGGGTCCCACTGAAACTTTCTTT. Residues: CASSIQGPTETFF.

This clonotype was seen just once. This could be a read error, since a much larger clone is one nucleotide away. The genes are TRBV6-5 and TRBJ2-3; D is possibly TRBD1 or TRBD2 (5 bases each). Germline V CDR1 and CDR2: MNHEY, SVGAGI. The CDR3 length is 15 residues. In nucleotides, the CDR3 is TGTGCCAGCAGTTACTCTAGTGGGAGCACAGGTACGCAGTATTTT. Translating it yields CASSYSSGSTGTQYF.

V gene TRBV4-3 combines with J gene TRBJ1-1; D uncertain. Between the trimmed V and J ends, which lost 0 bases and 4 bases, there was a span of 6 bases. The CDR3 has 13 residues. CDR1 LGHNA and CDR2 YSLEER come from the germline V gene. The CDR3 is CASSQEVPTEAFF. As DNA, the CDR3 is TGCGCCAGCAGCCAAGAAGTACCCACTGAAGCTTTCTTT.

The rearrangement joins TRBV28 to TRBJ1-2; no reliable D call. Germline lookup yields CDR1 MDHEN and CDR2 SYDVKM. The CDR3 sequence is 13 residues long. The V and J ends lost 2 bases and 4 bases respectively, with 8 bases between them. The CDR3 is CASSLVLVYGYTF. Written as DNA, the CDR3 is TGTGCCAGCAGTTTAGTTCTCGTCTATGGCTACACCTTC.

To note about this clonotype: The junction departs from germline at one end; a sequencing error may be responsible. The rearrangement uses TRBV24-1 and TRBJ2-7; TRBD2 might be the D (5 bases). The CDR3 is 15 residues long. Germline V CDR1 and CDR2: KGHDR, SFDVKD. The CDR3 sequence: CAASGPGAASYEQYF. CDR3 nucleotides: TGTGCCGCCAGTGGTCCCGGAGCGGCATCCTACGAGCAGTACTTC.

This clonotype was detected only a few times. V usage is TRBV12-3 or TRBV12-4 and J usage is TRBJ2-5; D remains unclear. V was clipped by 6 bases and J by 4 bases, with 15 bases between them. This CDR3 has 14 residues. The DNA for the CDR3 is TGTGCCAGCAGCCCAACCATTGGTGGAGAGACCCAGTACTTC. Translated, it gives CASSPTIGGETQYF.

To note about this clonotype: A junction boundary mismatches the germline segment, possibly from a read error. The chain combines TRBV12-3 or TRBV12-4 with TRBJ2-3; 9 nucleotides agree with TRBD2. The CDR3 spans 15 residues. The CDR3 reads CASSPRQREADTRYF. CDR3 DNA: TGTGCCAGCAGTCCCAGACAGCGGGAGGCAGATACGCGGTATTTT.

The chain couples TRBV28 to TRBJ1-5; 8 bases agree with TRBD1. Germline V gene sequence: CDR1 MDHEN, CDR2 SYDVKM. The CDR3 is 15 amino acids. V dropped 8 bases and J dropped 5; count of bases not matched to a gene: 11. The chain's CDR3 is CASRGQGLFHQPQHF. In DNA form, the CDR3 reads TGTGCCAGCCGCGGACAGGGTCTTTTTCATCAGCCCCAGCATTTT.

The chain combines TRBV7-2 with TRBJ2-3; the D gene is possibly TRBD2 (5 bases). CDR3 length: 17 residues. Germline lookup yields CDR1 SGHTA and CDR2 FQGNSA. Trimming removed 5 bases from V and 4 bases from J, with 22 bases in between. The CDR3, as DNA: TGTGCCAGCAGCCCTAATGGACCCAACGGGGTCCCAGATACGCAGTATTTT. As protein: CASSPNGPNGVPDTQYF.

This clonotype has at least ten counts. This chain joins TRBV4-3 and TRBJ2-7, with 9 nucleotides matching TRBD1. This CDR3 has 15 residues. Germline CDR1 is LGHNA and CDR2 is YSLEER. The J segment lost 3 bases and the V segment lost 1 base, leaving 4 bases of the junction unmatched. The CDR3 DNA is TGCGCCAGCAGCCAAGGACAGGGGGGCCTCTACGAGCAGTACTTC. This encodes CASSQGQGGLYEQYF.

This sequence joins TRBV28 and TRBJ2-7, with D perhaps TRBD1 or TRBD2 (7 bases each). V lost 2 bases and J lost 2, with 13 bases in between. This CDR3 has 15 amino acids. CDR1 MDHEN and CDR2 SYDVKM come from the germline V gene. Here the CDR3 DNA reads TGTGCCAGCAGTTTAGTGGCAGGGGGGGCCTACGAGCAGTACTTC. This translates into CASSLVAGGAYEQYF.

This clonotype showed up just a few times. The rearrangement links TRBV5-1 to TRBJ2-7, with 7 bases matching TRBD2. The CDR3 loop spans 15 amino acids. The V gene's germline CDR1 is SGHRS and CDR2 YFSETQ. V trimming: 3 bases; J trimming: 5 bases; junction bases outside the gene matches: 11. Here the CDR3 DNA reads TGCGCCAGCAGCTGGACCGCGACGGGGGGAAACGAGCAGTACTTC. Protein product: CASSWTATGGNEQYF. The full variable domain, in which reference TRBV5-1 and TRBJ2-7 provide the parts outside the CDR3, is KAGVTQTPRYLIKTRGQQVTLSCSPISGHRSVSWYQQTPGQGLQFLFEYFSETQRNKGNFPGRFSGRQFSNSRSEMNVSTLELGDSALYLCASSWTATGGNEQYFGPGTRLTVT.

This clonotype has only a few counts. CDR3 bases: TGTGCCAGCAGCCCACTACGACAGGTTTCTGGCTACACCTTC. As protein: CASSPLRQVSGYTF. V gene TRBV7-2 combines with J gene TRBJ1-2, with a tentative D call TRBD1 (6 bases). V dropped 5 bases and J dropped 7 bases, with 17 bases sitting between them. The CDR3 has 14 residues. The germline V gene encodes CDR1 SGHTA and CDR2 FQGNSA.

In the case of this clonotype: A junction end diverges from the germline sequence, so it may reflect a read error. This chain links TRBV9 with TRBJ2-5; a possible D gene is TRBD2 (5 bases). This CDR3 has 13 residues. From germline, CDR1 is SGDLS and CDR2 YYNGEE. CDR3 region: CVSGPVLGETQYF. The DNA for the CDR3 is TGTGTCAGCGGACCCGTCCTTGGTGAGACCCAGTACTTC.

For the CDR3, the DNA is TGCAGTGCCGATCAGGGATATGGTACCGGGGAGCTGTTTTTT. Residues: CSADQGYGTGELFF. The V gene is TRBV20-1, the J gene TRBJ2-2, with a weak D call TRBD1 (5 bases). The germline V gene encodes CDR1 DFQATT and CDR2 SNEGSKA (reference sequence). The CDR3 contains 14 residues. Trimming removed 6 bases from V and 5 bases from J, with 16 bases in between.

The J gene is TRBJ2-3, the V gene TRBV29-1, with TRBD1 matching 7 bases. The V gene end was trimmed by 8 bases and the J gene end by 2 bases; junction bases not matched to a gene: 7. CDR3 length: 13 residues. Germline values: CDR1 SQVTM, CDR2 ANQGSEA. This CDR3 reads CSIIRGSTDTQYF. In DNA form, the CDR3 reads TGCAGCATAATCAGGGGGTCCACAGATACGCAGTATTTT.

This clonotype was counted a few times. This chain links TRBV6-2 or TRBV6-3 with TRBJ2-7, with TRBD2 matching over 9 bases. Germline V gives CDR1 MNHEY, CDR2 SVGEGT. The CDR3 is made up of 14 amino acids. V lost 6 bases to trimming and J lost 7 bases; unmatched junction nucleotides: 10. The CDR3: CASRTGTSYGEQYF. The CDR3 bases are TGTGCCAGCAGAACCGGGACTAGCTATGGGGAGCAGTACTTC.

This clonotype has more than one count but fewer than ten. The chain carries TRBV24-1 and TRBJ2-5, with D perhaps being TRBD1 or TRBD2 (6 bases each). The CDR3 contains 17 residues. Germline CDR1 reads KGHDR; CDR2 reads SFDVKD. V was trimmed by 4 bases and J by 7 bases, leaving 24 bases between them. The CDR3 reads CATSDTEGTGIYGTQYF. The CDR3 nucleotides are TGTGCCACCAGTGACACGGAGGGCACAGGGATCTACGGGACCCAGTACTTC.

This clonotype came up a few times. The chain employs TRBV20-1 and TRBJ1-2, with D unclear. The CDR3 covers 8 residues. The germline CDR1 and CDR2 sequences are DFQATT and SNEGSKA (reference sequence). Trimming stripped 7 bases from V and 8 bases from J, with 5 bases between. The CDR3 sequence: CSVQGYTF. CDR3 nucleotide sequence: TGCAGTGTACAGGGCTACACCTTC.

V gene TRBV20-1 combines with J gene TRBJ2-1, with a possible D match to TRBD1 (5 bases). The germline CDR1 and CDR2 sequences are DFQATT and SNEGSKA (reference sequence). The V end lost 5 bases, the J end lost 12 bases, and 23 bases lay between the germline ends. This CDR3 is 14 amino acids long. The CDR3 reads CSALVGAGLRWQFF. The CDR3 nucleotides are TGCAGTGCTTTAGTTGGCGCAGGGCTTAGGTGGCAGTTCTTC.

The table lists this clonotype with a few counts. The chain is built from TRBV5-1 and TRBJ2-5; weak D call: TRBD1 (5 bases). The CDR3 has 16 residues. Germline V gene sequence: CDR1 SGHRS, CDR2 YFSETQ. Trimming took off 4 bases at V and 2 bases at J, with 18 bases between the two ends. CDR3 region: CASSGTGFPRQETQYF. In nucleotides, the CDR3 is TGCGCCAGCAGCGGAACAGGATTCCCACGACAAGAGACCCAGTACTTC.

V gene TRBV5-8 combines with J gene TRBJ2-4, with 7 bases aligning to TRBD1. The J call may be in error: the DNA end matches TRBJ2-7 better. In germline, CDR1 is SGHTS, CDR2 YDEGEE. There are 15 residues in the CDR3. The CDR3 protein is CASSPVRGTLYEQYF. CDR3 DNA: TGTGCCAGCAGCCCAGTCAGGGGGACGTTGTACGAGCAGTACTTC.

The chain recombines TRBV6-1 with TRBJ1-3; D gene uncertain. CDR1 is MNHNS, CDR2 SASEGT, per germline. The germline V and J ends were trimmed by 7 bases and 4 bases, with 14 bases remaining between them. This CDR3 region has 14 residues. In nucleotides, the CDR3 is TGTGCCAGCAACCCTGATGGTTTGGGAAACACCATATATTTT. This sequence encodes CASNPDGLGNTIYF.

This clonotype showed up just once. The J gene is TRBJ1-3, the V gene TRBV12-5; no clear D. CDR3 length: 15 residues. Germline CDR1 reads LGHNT; CDR2 reads FRNRAP. V was shortened by 1 base and J by 1 base, with 8 bases between the two germline ends. CDR3 in amino acids: CASGLDPGSGNTIYF. CDR3 sequence (DNA): TGTGCTAGTGGTTTGGATCCTGGGTCTGGAAACACCATATATTTT.

This chain joins TRBV7-9 and TRBJ2-2, with D uncertain. The CDR3 has 15 residues. Trimming removed 3 bases from V and 1 base from J, with 9 bases in between. Germline assignment: CDR1 SEHNR and CDR2 FQNEAQ (reference sequence). CDR3 DNA sequence: TGTGCCAGCAGCTTTTCCCCGGGGAACACCGGGGAGCTGTTTTTT. Its translation: CASSFSPGNTGELFF.

The chain uses TRBV3-1 and TRBJ1-2; perhaps TRBD1 as D (5 bases). The CDR3 has 15 residues. CDR1 is LGHDT, CDR2 YNNKEL, per germline (reference sequence). Trimming took 0 bases from V and 7 from J, leaving 15 bases between them. As DNA, the CDR3 is TGTGCCAGCAGCCAAGATGAGCAGGGAGTCGGTGGCTACACCTTC. Translation gives CASSQDEQGVGGYTF. The full variable domain, completed using reference TRBV3-1 and TRBJ1-2, is DTAVSQTPKYLVTQMGNDKSIKCEQNLGHDTMYWYKQDSKKFLKIMFSYNNKELIINETVPNRFSPKSPDKAHLNLHINSLELGDSAVYFCASSQDEQGVGGYTFGSGTRLTVV.

J is TRBJ2-3 and V is TRBV12-3 or TRBV12-4, with a weak D call TRBD2 (6 bases). V was clipped by 6 bases and J by 4 bases, with 17 bases between them. CDR3 length: 15 amino acids. The DNA of the CDR3 is TGTGCCAGCAGGATGACTAGACCGAACGCAGATACGCAGTATTTT. It codes for CASRMTRPNADTQYF.

This clonotype was found a few times. The rearrangement joins TRBV12-3 or TRBV12-4 to TRBJ1-2, with D possibly being TRBD1 (6 bases). This CDR3 region has 13 residues. Trimming stripped 10 bases from V and 3 bases from J, with 15 bases between. The CDR3 sequence: CATRGGSYYGYTF. DNA of the CDR3: TGTGCCACTCGAGGGGGGAGCTACTATGGCTACACCTTC.